Below, 7 T cell receptor beta chains from the same sample are listed, as sequenced in a study of T cell changes during pregnancy in multiple sclerosis. Assay used: immunoSEQ multiplex PCR; TCRdb lists only in-frame clones, some missing. Here the sample spans 29,000 or so clones, approximately 90% being singletons. The sample consisted of CD8+ T cells from peripheral blood mononuclear cells, taken after pregnancy. The receptors derive from a female donor with multiple sclerosis, enrolled in a pregnancy study.

The chain couples TRBV11-2 to TRBJ1-5; no clear D gene. The V end lost 0 bases, the J end lost 1 base, and 10 bases lay between the germline ends. The germline CDR1 and CDR2 sequences are SGHAT and FQNNGV. This CDR3 region has 16 residues. The CDR3 spells CASSLDFRESNQPQHF. The CDR3 region has the DNA TGTGCCAGCAGCTTAGATTTCCGGGAGAGCAATCAGCCCCAGCATTTT.

V is TRBV29-1 and J is TRBJ2-7, with a possible D match to TRBD2 (6 bases). CDR3 length: 13 residues. V lost 6 bases to trimming and J lost 0 bases, with 12 bases between them. Germline V gives CDR1 SQVTM, CDR2 ANQGSEA. CDR3 residues: CSVLGGPSYEQYF. In DNA form, the CDR3 reads TGCAGCGTGCTCGGAGGGCCCTCCTACGAGCAGTACTTC.

CDR3 sequence (DNA): TGTGCCACCAGCAGGACGACGCAGGGGATGCGTCAGCCCCAGCATTTT. Translation gives CATSRTTQGMRQPQHF. This chain links TRBV15 with TRBJ1-5; TRBD1 is a possible D gene (6 bases). This CDR3 region has 16 residues. Trimming stripped 3 bases from V and 6 bases from J, with 18 bases between. Germline V CDR1 and CDR2: LNHNV, YYDKDF (reference sequence).

The chain joins TRBV5-4 to TRBJ1-1; tentatively, D is TRBD1 (5 bases). This CDR3 has 14 residues. Looked up from germline, CDR1 is SGHNT and CDR2 is YYREEE (reference sequence). V lost 6 bases, J lost 1 base, and 13 bases lay in between. The CDR3 region has the DNA TGTGCCAGCACCCCTCGGGGGGGGAACACTGAAGCTTTCTTT. Translation gives CASTPRGGNTEAFF.

The rearrangement joins TRBV5-6 to TRBJ2-1, with D maybe TRBD2 (6 bases). Per the germline V gene, CDR1 is SGHDT and CDR2 is YYEEEE. V gave up 6 bases and J gave up 4 bases, with 14 bases separating them. The CDR3 runs to 14 residues. CDR3 nucleotides: TGTGCCAGCAACTACGGACTACAATACAATGAGCAGTTCTTC. Its protein product is CASNYGLQYNEQFF.

This chain uses TRBV4-3 with TRBJ2-7, with TRBD2 identical over 10 bases. Looked up from germline, CDR1 is LGHNA and CDR2 is YSLEER. V was pared by 4 bases and J by 3 bases, with 6 bases of the junction left unmatched. CDR3 length: 15 amino acids. The CDR3: CASSPSRTSGYEQYF. The CDR3 DNA reads as TGCGCCAGCAGCCCCAGCAGGACTAGCGGCTACGAGCAGTACTTC.

This chain joins TRBV13 and TRBJ2-6; no definite D call. V lost 5 bases to trimming and J lost 0 bases, with 17 bases between them. CDR1 and CDR2 (germline): PRHDT, FYEKMQ (reference sequence). The CDR3 has 18 amino acids. CDR3 DNA: TGTGCCAGCAGCCGAGCTGACTCTGGTTTCTCTGGGGCCAACGTCCTGACTTTC. As protein: CASSRADSGFSGANVLTF.